This T cell receptor beta chain was observed in a study of blood T cell repertoires in COVID-19. Data came from immunoSEQ multiplex PCR; TCRdb stores just in-frame clones and leaves some out. The table includes under 300,000 clones, about 89% detected once. Trimming at V came to 1 base and at J to 3 bases, leaving 4 bases not matched to a gene. This CDR3 has 15 residues. Germline V gene data show CDR1 as SGHTA and CDR2 as FQGNSA. The sequence was collected from a middle-aged woman who had recovered from COVID-19. The sequenced sample was peripheral blood. This rearrangement joins TRBV7-2 to TRBJ2-7; TRBD2 agrees at 9 bases. Written as DNA, the CDR3 is TGTGCCAGCAGCTTAGTGGCTAGCGGGGACTACGAGCAGTACTTC. It translates to CASSLVASGDYEQYF.